The T cell receptor beta chain under discussion was sequenced for a study of T cells in Graves' hyperthyroidism and ophthalmopathy. Study background: Blood from the periphery was taken at initial diagnosis, before any treatment. Study findings and constraints: Among thyroid clonotypes expanded above 0.001, most also appeared in blood.

The ends were cut back, 7 bases at V and 4 bases at J, with 20 bases in the middle. CDR1 is LNHDA, CDR2 SQIVND, per germline (reference sequence). The CDR3 is 15 residues long. Amplification targeted TCR beta CDR3 regions from RNA transcripts. First-round RT-PCR targeting the TCR CDR3 was performed with the HTBI primer set. TCRdb re-analysed the multiplex PCR reads in MiXCR, keeping a single row per CDR3 protein. The sample lists roughly 700,000 distinct CDR3 sequences; roughly a sixth were seen once. On this clonotype itself: What it recognizes is unknown.

V is TRBV19 and J is TRBJ2-7; a weak D match, TRBD1 (6 bases). The sequenced sample consisted of blood. The sequence was collected from a middle-aged man with Graves' hyperthyroidism. CDR3 nucleotide sequence: TGTGCCAGTACCCCCCGCGCCCAGGGGTGGTACGAGCAGTACTTC. It is translated as CASTPRAQGWYEQYF.